These 5 T cell receptor beta chains came from one sample sequenced in a study of T cell repertoires in cytomegalovirus infection (dated by TCRdb to between 2017 and 2020). This specimen's treatment or condition label, per the study, means: in vitro stimulation with specific CMV peptide epitopes to enrich CMV-specific T cells. No antigens are known for them. The sample was run on an Illumina HiSeq 1500. Through fastp at Q25 and MiXCR, TCRdb rebuilt clones from the public reads, retaining in-frame beta chains. Duplicate CDR3 protein sequences are folded into a single record with the most common DNA and genes. A total of roughly 920,000 distinct CDR3 sequences appear in this sample, roughly 30% of them only once. The leading ten clones occupy around an eighth of the sample. Source: cultured CD8+ T cells from PBMCs, taken from culture after CMV antigen stimulation. The receptors were sampled from a human donor in good health (CMV status not recorded). Some clones in this sample may be carry-over from other donors' samples.

V and J are TRBV6-2 or TRBV6-3 and TRBJ1-5; D is unclear. V shed 4 bases and J shed 3 bases, with 19 bases lying between them. The CDR3 extends over 17 amino acids. CDR1 MNHEY and CDR2 SVGEGT come from the germline V gene. CDR3 sequence (DNA): TGTGCCAGCAGTTCAGCCCCGACTCCTCGTCCCAATCAGCCCCAGCATTTT. The encoded protein is CASSSAPTPRPNQPQHF.

This clonotype was seen many times. In DNA, the CDR3 is TGTGCCTCGCGGGAGGGGAAGAATCAGCCCCAGCATTTT. This sequence encodes CASREGKNQPQHF. The gene calls are TRBV7-8 and TRBJ1-5; D perhaps matches TRBD1 (5 bases). In germline, CDR1 is SGHVS, CDR2 FQNEAQ. V lost 11 bases and J 4 bases, leaving 15 bases between the germline ends. The CDR3 is made up of 13 amino acids.

This clonotype came up many times. The rearrangement links TRBV7-6 to TRBJ1-1; perhaps TRBD1 as D (5 bases). The CDR3 is 16 amino acids. Trimming stripped 1 base from V and 11 bases from J, with 23 bases between. Per germline, CDR1 SGHVS and CDR2 FNYEAQ. CDR3 bases: TGTGCCAGCAGCTTAGATGGGGGTGTCGGAGTACAAGTTGCTTTCTTT. It translates to CASSLDGGVGVQVAFF.

A note on this clonotype: Germline and junction disagree at one end, which may indicate a read error. The chain uses TRBV7-9 and TRBJ1-2; 8 nucleotides match TRBD1. CDR1 SEHNR and CDR2 FQNEAQ come from the germline V gene (reference sequence). The CDR3 spans 12 residues. The CDR3: CAGRGQDYGYTF. CDR3 coding DNA: TGTGCCGGCAGGGGGCAAGACTATGGCTACACCTTC.

This clonotype turned up a few times. The rearrangement links TRBV6-2 or TRBV6-3 to TRBJ2-7; 8 bases align to TRBD1. The ends lost 2 bases at V and 5 bases at J; junction bases unmatched: 5. Germline-derived CDR1 and CDR2 are MNHEY and SVGEGT. The CDR3 is 14 residues long. The CDR3 nucleotides read TGTGCCAGCAGTTACCCGTCGACAGGGGACGAGCAGTACTTC. Its protein is CASSYPSTGDEQYF.